What follows describes a single TCR beta chain. Which antigen it targets is not known. No base qualities exist here, and no much larger clone lies one base off it. What this sample's time point label stands for: persistent/refractory GD, antithyroid drugs over 5 years with positive TRAb. RNA was extracted from PBMCs in TRIzol for both TCR sequencing and RNA sequencing. The diagnosis of Graves' disease was made according to American Thyroid Association guidelines. Patients were recruited from an endocrinology department in Xi'an, China. From each patient, about 9 milliliters of peripheral blood was collected into an EDTA anticoagulant tube. Ficoll Paque Plus density gradient separation was used to isolate PBMCs, and no further T cell sorting was done. RNA quality was checked with an Agilent 2100 Bioanalyzer and agarose gel, and concentration with a NanoDrop 2000. The data were obtained in a study of regulatory T cells in long-lasting Graves disease (dated by TCRdb to the early 2020s). Some background on the complete study: Persistent Graves' disease was defined as antithyroid drug treatment for over 5 years with persistently positive TSH receptor autoantibodies. On average, persistent Graves' disease patients in the clinical cohort had been on antithyroid drugs for around ten years. The study was conducted in China and was registered as a clinical trial. A total of around 35 samples underwent TCR sequencing: about 13 from persistent and some 20 from newly diagnosed Graves' disease patients. Persistent Graves' disease patients were compared with newly diagnosed Graves' disease patients by peripheral blood TCR sequencing and RNA sequencing.

The library was obtained by multiplex PCR. For sequencing, an Illumina HiSeq 4000 was employed. To build TCR beta libraries, CDR3 regions were amplified by Arm-PCR using iRepertoire HTBI primers. Before sequencing, the PCR products went through gel purification. The study's own analysis went as follows. Across samples, some 62 TRBV and over 11 TRBJ segments were identified and used for gene usage analysis of CDR3 amino acid clonotypes. COPE and FqMerger were used to merge the filtered high-quality paired reads into contigs. BLAST was used to align contigs to the IMGT TRBV, TRBD and TRBJ reference genes, and CDR3 was defined following IMGT. Any clonotype with a frequency above 0.1% was classified as a highly expanded clone. Shannon entropy was used to measure repertoire diversity, and the Gini coefficient was used to measure V-J evenness. Clonotypes shared by more than one individual were considered public. The public reads were reanalyzed by TCRdb: fastp trimming at Q25, MiXCR alignment, in-frame beta chains only. A single entry per CDR3 protein holds the most common genes and DNA from its merged rows. The V and J calls and clone size are TCRdb's, not the authors'. Recorded for this sample are about 290,000 distinct CDR3 sequences; 22% of them occurred a single time. Around 50% of the sample goes to the ten largest clones.

The CDR3 numbers 14 residues from cysteine through phenylalanine. Only the CDR3 part of the read is kept: 42 bases, read in frame from the first base. The V end loses 4 bases and the J end loses 6 bases, and a stretch of 15 bases separates them. CDR1 and CDR2 are drawn from the germline V gene: MNHEY, SVGAGI. Beyond this particular receptor, the publication reports: The authors noted that the small sample size was a limitation that may lower accuracy. Patients with persistent disease shared more public clonotypes (fewer than 3,000) than newly diagnosed patients did (roughly 970). Sequencing and analysis were limited to the TCR beta chain. Peripheral blood alone was examined, since thyroid tissue, which constituted the primary lesion, could not be accessed. TRBV28, TRBJ1-2 and TRBJ2-5 were preferentially used in persistent disease, while TRBV20-1 and TRBJ2-1 were favored in newly diagnosed disease. Persistent Graves' disease patients showed lower TCR Shannon entropy and fewer highly expanded clones than newly diagnosed patients, suggesting clonal expansion.

The chain employs TRBV6-5 and TRBJ1-1, with TRBD1 tentatively as D gene (5 bases match). The sample was peripheral blood mononuclear cells (PBMCs), taken when the disease was refractory, from a patient treated with antithyroid drugs. This clonotype originated in a female donor with Graves disease. At the DNA level, the sequence is TGTGCCAGCAGTTCGATCAAGCGGGGCCCTGAAGCTTTCTTT. Translated, it gives CASSSIKRGPEAFF.